The next 22 T cell receptor beta chains were all read from a single sample in a study of blood T cells in healthy people across ages. PCR was performed a second time for roughly 7 to 11 cycles using a sample-barcoded 5' primer and a J-beta primer mix. In TCRdb, the 5' RACE reads were re-called with MiXCR into one record per CDR3 protein. The repertoire includes approximately 1.5 million distinct CDR3 sequences, 30% to 35% of them detected once, and over 9% sits in the top ten. What was sequenced was blood. The receptors were gathered from a woman aged 25 to 39 in good health.

This chain uses TRBV20-1 with TRBJ2-3; TRBD2 matches at 9 bases. Losses at the gene ends were 5 bases for V and 4 bases for J; bases not matched to a gene: 10. From germline, CDR1 is DFQATT and CDR2 SNEGSKA (reference sequence). This CDR3 contains 15 residues. Here the CDR3 DNA reads TGCAGTGCTTTAATCTCTGGCGGGGGGGCAGATACGCAGTATTTT. Translating it yields CSALISGGGADTQYF.

The J gene is TRBJ2-5, the V gene TRBV5-6, with TRBD2 identical over 12 bases. The CDR3 sequence is 16 residues long. V was clipped by 4 bases and J by 3 bases; unmatched bases: 7. Per germline, CDR1 SGHDT and CDR2 YYEEEE. CDR3 bases: TGTGCCAGCAGCACGAGGGCTAGCGGGAGGGAAGAGACCCAGTACTTC. Its translation is CASSTRASGREETQYF.

As concerns this clonotype: A read error may account for a junction end that differs from germline. This rearrangement joins TRBV29-1 to TRBJ1-2, with D perhaps TRBD1 (6 bases). Germline CDR1 SQVTM, CDR2 ANQGSEA. The CDR3 totals 14 residues. CDR3: CSVVGQGFNYGCTF. The CDR3 nucleotides are TGCAGCGTTGTTGGGCAGGGGTTCAACTATGGCTGCACCTTC.

V and J are TRBV20-1 and TRBJ1-4; D call uncertain. Germline values: CDR1 DFQATT, CDR2 SNEGSKA (reference sequence). The CDR3 runs 17 residues. The germline V and J ends were trimmed by 0 bases and 0 bases, with 14 bases remaining between them. The CDR3 reads CSARDGVPIPTNEKLFF. The DNA for the CDR3 is TGCAGTGCTAGAGACGGGGTCCCTATACCAACTAATGAAAAACTGTTTTTT.

The chain has TRBV28 and TRBJ2-1; 7 bases fit TRBD2. Germline V gives CDR1 MDHEN, CDR2 SYDVKM. CDR3 size: 15 residues. The V and J ends lost 5 bases and 4 bases, in that order; junction bases with no gene match: 8. This CDR3 reads CASSPGGSRYNEQFF. The CDR3 DNA is TGTGCCAGCAGTCCAGGCGGGAGTCGGTACAATGAGCAGTTCTTC.

This rearrangement joins TRBV2 to TRBJ1-2; 8 bases agree with TRBD1. The CDR3 covers 12 residues. With 1 base clipped from V and 12 bases from J, the junction kept 4 bases outside the gene matches. Germline CDR1 and CDR2: SNHLY and FYNNEI. The CDR3: CASSEGTGLHTF. In nucleotides, the CDR3 is TGTGCCAGCAGTGAAGGGACAGGGTTACACACCTTC.

The chain uses TRBV20-1 and TRBJ2-3; perhaps TRBD2 as D (5 bases). The germline CDR1 and CDR2 sequences are DFQATT and SNEGSKA (reference sequence). The V and J ends lost 6 bases and 4 bases respectively, with 17 bases between them. The CDR3 extends over 14 amino acids. CDR3 DNA: TGCAGTGCCAGCCCCAGCGGTACGCCAGATACGCAGTATTTT. It translates to CSASPSGTPDTQYF.

This chain uses TRBV7-2 with TRBJ2-7; D is ambiguous. Looked up from germline, CDR1 is SGHTA and CDR2 is FQGNSA. The V end lost 7 bases, the J end lost 3 bases, and 25 bases lay between the germline ends. The CDR3 has 17 amino acids. The DNA of the CDR3 is TGTGCCAGCACCCTGAGCGCTGGGCCCTTATTCCACTACGAGCAGTACTTC. It encodes CASTLSAGPLFHYEQYF.

J is TRBJ2-2 and V is TRBV4-2; possible D gene TRBD2, 5 bases. Germline V gene lookup returns CDR1 LGHNA and CDR2 YNFKEQ. Trimming took 3 bases from V and 3 from J, leaving 8 bases between them. The CDR3 is 14 residues long. The CDR3 DNA reads as TGTGCCAGCAGCCAGGAGCGGTACACCGGGGAGCTGTTTTTT. Amino acid sequence: CASSQERYTGELFF.

The gene calls are TRBV24-1 and TRBJ1-5, with a possible D match to TRBD1 (6 bases). The CDR3 runs 16 residues. Trimming took off 1 base at V and 0 bases at J, with 9 bases between the two ends. CDR1 is KGHDR, CDR2 SFDVKD, per germline. In DNA form, the CDR3 reads TGTGCCACCAGTGATTTAAAGGGGGGTAGCAATCAGCCCCAGCATTTT. This sequence encodes CATSDLKGGSNQPQHF.

V is TRBV5-1 and J is TRBJ2-5; 14 bases map to TRBD2. The DNA end lines up better with TRBJ2-7; the J call may be wrong. The CDR3 spans 18 residues. CDR1 is SGHRS and CDR2 is YFSETQ in the germline V gene. The CDR3 region has the DNA TGCGCCAGCCGCTACGGGACTAGCGGGAGCCCCGAATGCTACGAGCAGTACTTC. The encoded protein is CASRYGTSGSPECYEQYF.

This clonotype was counted many times. The rearrangement uses TRBV9 and TRBJ1-1; the D gene is possibly TRBD1 (6 bases). The V end lost 2 bases, the J end lost 0 bases, and 11 bases lay between the germline ends. Germline loops: CDR1 SGDLS, CDR2 YYNGEE. The CDR3 is made up of 15 amino acids. CDR3 in amino acids: CASSVDGQMNTEAFF. The CDR3 nucleotides read TGTGCCAGCAGCGTCGATGGACAGATGAACACTGAAGCTTTCTTT. Variable domain in full (rest from reference TRBV9 and TRBJ1-1): DSGVTQTPKHLITATGQRVTLRCSPRSGDLSVYWYQQSLDQGLQFLIQYYNGEERAKGNILERFSAQQFPDLHSELNLSSLELGDSALYFCASSVDGQMNTEAFFGQGTRLTVV.

The chain has TRBV7-8 and TRBJ2-7, with 12 bases identical to TRBD2. Germline V gives CDR1 SGHVS, CDR2 FQNEAQ. The CDR3 has 19 residues. V was pared by 1 base and J by 0 bases, with 10 bases of the junction left unmatched. CDR3 coding DNA: TGTGCCAGCAGCTTAGTGGGACTAGCGGGCCAAGGAAGCTCCTACGAGCAGTACTTC. Translating it yields CASSLVGLAGQGSSYEQYF.

Many counts were recorded for this clonotype. The chain employs TRBV29-1 and TRBJ2-6; D is undetermined. The CDR3 covers 14 residues. Between the trimmed V and J ends, which lost 7 bases and 0 bases, there was a span of 10 bases. Looked up from germline, CDR1 is SQVTM and CDR2 is ANQGSEA. The CDR3 DNA is TGCAGCGCCCACCCGGGCTCTGGGGCCAACGTCCTGACTTTC. Amino acids: CSAHPGSGANVLTF.

This clonotype was counted a few times. The chain employs TRBV7-2 and TRBJ2-1; 11 bases agree with TRBD2. The CDR3 runs 14 residues. Trimming removed 5 bases from V and 6 bases from J; junction bases left unmatched: 3. Germline lookup yields CDR1 SGHTA and CDR2 FQGNSA. CDR3 DNA: TGTGCCAGCAGCGGCGGGACTAGCGGCAATGAGCAGTTCTTC. This codes for CASSGGTSGNEQFF.

A few counts support this clonotype. This chain links TRBV7-2 with TRBJ2-1, with 9 positions matching TRBD2. The germline V gene encodes CDR1 SGHTA and CDR2 FQGNSA. This CDR3 has 17 residues. With 1 base clipped from V and 4 bases from J, the junction kept 8 bases outside the gene matches. The CDR3 DNA reads as TGTGCCAGCAGCTTAGTGGCTAGCGGGGCCAAATACAATGAGCAGTTCTTC. Protein product: CASSLVASGAKYNEQFF.

This sequence joins TRBV6-5 and TRBJ2-1, with TRBD1 matching over 9 bases. The V and J ends lost 4 bases and 0 bases, in that order; junction bases with no gene match: 13. Germline V gene lookup returns CDR1 MNHEY and CDR2 SVGAGI. The CDR3 totals 19 residues. This chain's CDR3 is CASSSAGQGYLSSYNEQFF. The CDR3 region has the DNA TGTGCCAGCAGTTCTGCTGGACAGGGGTATTTGAGCTCCTACAATGAGCAGTTCTTC.

The CDR3 DNA reads TGCAGTGCTAGTATTCTGAGGAACACTGAAGCTTTCTTT. Translation: CSASILRNTEAFF. The V and J genes are TRBV20-1 and TRBJ1-1; D is undetermined. This CDR3 region has 13 residues. Deletions cut 3 bases from V and 1 base from J, with 9 bases between. The germline V gene has CDR1 DFQATT and CDR2 SNEGSKA (reference sequence).

This chain connects TRBV7-7 to TRBJ2-1, with 14 bases fitting TRBD2. This CDR3 has 15 residues. The ends lost 5 bases at V and 6 bases at J; junction bases unmatched: 3. CDR1 is SSHAT, CDR2 FNYEAQ, per germline (reference sequence). The CDR3 sequence is CASSKTSGRANEQFF. The CDR3 bases are TGTGCCAGCAGCAAGACTAGCGGGAGGGCCAATGAGCAGTTCTTC.

This clonotype was recorded a few times. The chain recombines TRBV7-2 with TRBJ2-7; TRBD2 aligns across 8 bases. The CDR3 is 14 residues long. Germline-derived CDR1 and CDR2 are SGHTA and FQGNSA. J gave up 7 bases and V 6 bases, and 11 bases lay outside the gene matches. The CDR3 DNA is TGTGCCAGCAGTCTCATAGCGGGAACGGGGGAGCAGTACTTC. Translated, it gives CASSLIAGTGEQYF.

This clonotype showed up just a few times. This chain connects TRBV20-1 to TRBJ2-7, with 11 bases that match TRBD1. The CDR3 spans 14 residues. Unmatched junction bases numbered 6, after V lost 4 bases and J lost 4 bases. Germline loops: CDR1 DFQATT, CDR2 SNEGSKA (reference sequence). DNA for the CDR3: TGCAGTGCTACTACCGGGACAGGGGGTTACGAGCAGTACTTC. It is translated as CSATTGTGGYEQYF.

This clonotype was seen only a few times. The J gene is TRBJ2-5, the V gene TRBV5-1; 7 nucleotides agree with TRBD1. Trimming removed 7 bases from V and 4 bases from J; junction bases left unmatched: 13. CDR1 SGHRS and CDR2 YFSETQ come from the germline V gene. The length of the CDR3 is 15 residues. CDR3 in amino acids: CASGLGPAGGETQYF. The CDR3 nucleotides are TGCGCCAGCGGCCTCGGCCCGGCAGGGGGAGAGACCCAGTACTTC. Combining the CDR3 with reference TRBV5-1 and TRBJ2-5 gives the whole variable domain KAGVTQTPRYLIKTRGQQVTLSCSPISGHRSVSWYQQTPGQGLQFLFEYFSETQRNKGNFPGRFSGRQFSNSRSEMNVSTLELGDSALYLCASGLGPAGGETQYFGPGTRLLVL.